The rows below give T cell receptor beta chains drawn from one sample of a study of cytomegalovirus exposure and HLA in healthy donors. Measured with immunoSEQ multiplex PCR; TCRdb has only the in-frame clones, and not every one. Recorded for this sample: about 170,000 clones. The sequencing sample was made of PBMCs. These receptors were taken from a woman aged 18 to 35 in good health and CMV-seropositive. Each CDR3 is given with its conserved first and last residue. A D gene is named only where the DNA matches it firmly.

v_gene	j_gene	d_gene	CDR3aa	CDR3nt
TRBV5-1	TRBJ2-5	.	CASRASTEETQYF	TGCGCCAGCAGGGCAAGTACCGAAGAGACCCAGTACTTC
TRBV9	TRBJ2-3	TRBD2	CASSTLAGGPTDTQYF	TGTGCCAGCAGCACCTTAGCGGGGGGGCCGACAGATACGCAGTATTTT
TRBV5-1	TRBJ1-2	.	CASSLAHKPGYTF	TGCGCCAGCAGCTTGGCACACAAACCCGGCTACACCTTC
TRBV4-3	TRBJ1-4	TRBD1	CASSQAGTGIELFF	TGCGCCAGCAGCCAAGCCGGGACAGGGATAGAACTGTTTTTT
TRBV4-1	TRBJ2-7	TRBD1	CASSPRTGEGEQYF	TGCGCCAGCAGCCCCCGGACAGGGGAAGGCGAGCAGTACTTC
TRBV13	TRBJ1-2	.	CASSLVLDGYTF	TGTGCCAGCAGCTTAGTTCTCGATGGCTACACCTTC
TRBV5-6	TRBJ2-3	.	CASSLPGFTDTQYF	TGTGCCAGCAGCTTGCCAGGCTTCACAGATACGCAGTATTTT
TRBV19	TRBJ1-5	.	CASSNRYRGIQPQHF	TGTGCCAGTAGTAACCGCTACCGGGGGATCCAGCCCCAGCATTTT
TRBV6-6	TRBJ2-5	.	CASSRASGWETQYF	TGTGCCAGCAGCCGGGCGTCAGGGTGGGAGACCCAGTACTTC
TRBV5-1	TRBJ2-5	TRBD1	CASSLGTGQKQTQYF	TGCGCCAGCAGCTTGGGGACAGGGCAAAAACAGACCCAGTACTTC
TRBV19	TRBJ2-1	.	CASQRGEGRGEQFF	TGTGCCAGCCAGAGGGGGGAGGGCAGGGGTGAGCAGTTCTTC
TRBV9	TRBJ2-1	TRBD2	CASSVSPTSGRRGNEQFF	TGTGCCAGCAGCGTATCCCCGACTAGCGGGAGACGGGGGAATGAGCAGTTCTTC
TRBV5-1	TRBJ2-7	.	CASSLGGLLSYEQYF	TGCGCCAGCAGCTTAGGCGGGCTCCTCTCCTACGAGCAGTACTTC